The text below deals with one TCR beta chain. Its antigen is still unknown. Trimming stripped 3 bases from V and 4 bases from J, with 7 bases between. The germline gives CDR1 SGHTA, CDR2 FQGTGA. The CDR3 sequence is 14 residues long. The table came from immunoSEQ multiplex PCR; TCRdb's copy has only in-frame clones and leaves some out. This sample has roughly 15,000 clones, with about 78% found just once. The data were taken from a study of vaccination effects on CD4 cells after COVID-19. In the study overall: There were a few convalescent patients sampled both early and late after vaccination. After the second dose, samples were taken at median day 72. Study-level findings and limits: The study found marked clonal contraction of infection- and vaccine-induced clones late after vaccination.

Peptide-pool stimulation followed by sequencing identified expanded antigen-specific CD4+ clonotypes in the ViraFEST assay. Subsequent to a culture period of nine to ten days, CD4+ T cells were isolated. The person's infection with SARS-CoV-2, confirmed by PCR, took place between March and December 2020. Subjects were given two BNT162b2 or mRNA-1273 vaccine doses. On day 3 and again on day 7, half the medium was replaced with IL-2 medium. The rearrangement uses TRBV7-3 and TRBJ1-6; D call uncertain. This TCR was sampled from a human donor who had a prior SARS-CoV-2 infection. Specimen: CD4+ T cells from PBMCs cultured with SARS-CoV-2 spike peptides, collected after COVID-19 vaccination. The CDR3 DNA is TGTGCCAGCAGCTTTGACGGGTATAATTCACCCCTCCACTTT. This sequence encodes CASSFDGYNSPLHF.